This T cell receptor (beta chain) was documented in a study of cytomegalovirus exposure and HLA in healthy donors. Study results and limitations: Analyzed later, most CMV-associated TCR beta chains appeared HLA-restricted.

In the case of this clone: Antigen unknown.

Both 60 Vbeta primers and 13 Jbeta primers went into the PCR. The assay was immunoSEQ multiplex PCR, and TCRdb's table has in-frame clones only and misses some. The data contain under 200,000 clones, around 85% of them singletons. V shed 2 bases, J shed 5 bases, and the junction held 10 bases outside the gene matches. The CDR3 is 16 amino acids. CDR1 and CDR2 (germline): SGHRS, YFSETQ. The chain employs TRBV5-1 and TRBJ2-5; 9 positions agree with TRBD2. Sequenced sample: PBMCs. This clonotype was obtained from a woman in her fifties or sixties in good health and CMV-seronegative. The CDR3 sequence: CASSFRPSGNRETQYF. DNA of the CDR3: TGCGCCAGCAGCTTTAGGCCTAGCGGGAATCGGGAGACCCAGTACTTC.